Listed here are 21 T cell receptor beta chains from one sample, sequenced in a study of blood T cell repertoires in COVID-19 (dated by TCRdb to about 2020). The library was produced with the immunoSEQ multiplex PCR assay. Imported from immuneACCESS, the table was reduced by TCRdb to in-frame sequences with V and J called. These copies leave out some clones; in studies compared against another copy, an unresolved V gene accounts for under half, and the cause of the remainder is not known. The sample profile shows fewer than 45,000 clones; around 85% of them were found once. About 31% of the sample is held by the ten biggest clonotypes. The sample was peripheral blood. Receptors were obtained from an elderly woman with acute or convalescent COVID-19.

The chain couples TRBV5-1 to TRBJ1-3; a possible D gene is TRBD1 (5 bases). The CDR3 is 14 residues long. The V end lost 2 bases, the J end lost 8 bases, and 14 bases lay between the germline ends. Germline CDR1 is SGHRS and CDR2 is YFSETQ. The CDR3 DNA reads TGCGCCAGCAGCTTTAACAGGTGGTCAGACACCATATATTTT. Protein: CASSFNRWSDTIYF. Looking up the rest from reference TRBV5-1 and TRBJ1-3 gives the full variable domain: KAGVTQTPRYLIKTRGQQVTLSCSPISGHRSVSWYQQTPGQGLQFLFEYFSETQRNKGNFPGRFSGRQFSNSRSEMNVSTLELGDSALYLCASSFNRWSDTIYFGEGSWLTVV.

CDR3 amino acids: CASSFLRAEAFF. The CDR3 DNA follows: TGTGCCAGCAGTTTTTTACGCGCTGAAGCTTTCTTT. V and J are TRBV28 and TRBJ1-1, with D unclear. Per the germline V gene, CDR1 is MDHEN and CDR2 is SYDVKM. The CDR3 runs to 12 residues. Deletions cut 3 bases from V and 6 bases from J, with 8 bases between.

Here the CDR3 reads CASSLETDNSPLHF. In nucleotides, the CDR3 is TGTGCCAGCAGCTTGGAGACAGATAATTCACCCCTCCACTTT. This rearrangement joins TRBV5-4 to TRBJ1-6, with D possibly matching TRBD1 (5 bases). The CDR3 covers 14 residues. Germline V gene data show CDR1 as SGHNT and CDR2 as YYREEE (reference sequence). V was shortened by 0 bases and J by 5 bases, with 6 bases between the two germline ends.

CDR3 in DNA: TGCGCCAGCAGCTTGGTTTCTAGCGGGAAAGAGACCCAGTACTTC. It specifies CASSLVSSGKETQYF. This sequence joins TRBV5-1 and TRBJ2-5, with 9 bases identical to TRBD2. Unmatched junction bases numbered 3, after V lost 0 bases and J lost 3 bases. Germline V CDR1 and CDR2: SGHRS, YFSETQ. The CDR3 sequence is 15 residues long.

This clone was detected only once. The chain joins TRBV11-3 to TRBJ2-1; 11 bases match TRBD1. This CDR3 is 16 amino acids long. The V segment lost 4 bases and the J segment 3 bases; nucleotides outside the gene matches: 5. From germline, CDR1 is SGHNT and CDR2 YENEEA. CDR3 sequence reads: CASSSSGTGGYNEQFF. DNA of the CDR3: TGTGCCAGCAGCTCCTCCGGGACAGGGGGCTACAATGAGCAGTTCTTC.

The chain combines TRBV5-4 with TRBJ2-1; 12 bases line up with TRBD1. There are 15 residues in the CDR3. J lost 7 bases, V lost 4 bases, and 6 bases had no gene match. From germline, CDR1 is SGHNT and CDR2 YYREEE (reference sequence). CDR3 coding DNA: TGTGCCAGCAGCGAGGGACAGGGGGCTGATAATGAGCAGTTCTTC. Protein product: CASSEGQGADNEQFF.

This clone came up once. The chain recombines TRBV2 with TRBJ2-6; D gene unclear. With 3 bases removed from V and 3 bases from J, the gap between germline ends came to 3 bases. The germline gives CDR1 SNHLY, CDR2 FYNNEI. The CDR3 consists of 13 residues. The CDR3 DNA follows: TGTGCCAGCAGTGACCATGGGGCCAACGTCCTGACTTTC. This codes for CASSDHGANVLTF.

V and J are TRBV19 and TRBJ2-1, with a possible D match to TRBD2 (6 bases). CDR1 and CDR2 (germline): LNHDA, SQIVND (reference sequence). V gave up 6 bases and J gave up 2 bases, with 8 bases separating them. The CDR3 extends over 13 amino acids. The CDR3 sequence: CASSRTTYNEQFF. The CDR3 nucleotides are TGTGCCAGTAGCCGGACTACCTACAATGAGCAGTTCTTC.

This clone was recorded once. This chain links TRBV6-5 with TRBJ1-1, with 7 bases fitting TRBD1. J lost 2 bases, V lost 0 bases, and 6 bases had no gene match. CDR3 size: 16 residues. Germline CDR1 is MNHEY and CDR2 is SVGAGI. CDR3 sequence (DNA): TGTGCCAGCAGTTACTCCTCCGGGACAGTCAACACTGAAGCTTTCTTT. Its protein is CASSYSSGTVNTEAFF.

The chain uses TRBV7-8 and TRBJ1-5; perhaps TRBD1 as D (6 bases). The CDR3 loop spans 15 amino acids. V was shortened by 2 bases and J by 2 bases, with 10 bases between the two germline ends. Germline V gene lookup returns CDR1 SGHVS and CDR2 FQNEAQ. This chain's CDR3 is CASSLWAGGNQPQHF. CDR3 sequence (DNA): TGTGCCAGCAGCTTATGGGCAGGGGGCAATCAGCCCCAGCATTTT.

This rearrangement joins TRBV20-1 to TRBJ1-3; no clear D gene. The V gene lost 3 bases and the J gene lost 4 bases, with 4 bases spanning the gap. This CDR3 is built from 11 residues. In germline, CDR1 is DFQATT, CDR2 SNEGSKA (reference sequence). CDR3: CSASPGNTIYF. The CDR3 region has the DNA TGCAGTGCTAGCCCAGGAAACACCATATATTTT.

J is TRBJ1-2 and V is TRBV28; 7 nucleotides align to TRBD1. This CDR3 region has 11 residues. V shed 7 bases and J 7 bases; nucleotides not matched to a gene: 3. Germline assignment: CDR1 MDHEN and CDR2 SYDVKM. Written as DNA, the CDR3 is TGTGCCAGCAAGGGGGCTGGTGGCTACACCTTC. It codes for CASKGAGGYTF.

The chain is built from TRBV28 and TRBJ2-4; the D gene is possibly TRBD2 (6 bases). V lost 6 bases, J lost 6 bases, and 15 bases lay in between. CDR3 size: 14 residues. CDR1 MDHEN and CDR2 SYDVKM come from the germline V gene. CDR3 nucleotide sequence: TGTGCCAGCAGCTTCACCACCGGGAGAAACATTCAGTACTTC. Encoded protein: CASSFTTGRNIQYF.

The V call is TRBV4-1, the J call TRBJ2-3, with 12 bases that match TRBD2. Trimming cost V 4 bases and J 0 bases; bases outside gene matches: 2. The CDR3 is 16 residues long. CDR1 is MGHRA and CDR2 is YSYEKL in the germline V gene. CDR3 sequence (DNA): TGCGCCAGCAGCCTCGGGACTAGCGGGAGCACAGATACGCAGTATTTT. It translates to CASSLGTSGSTDTQYF.

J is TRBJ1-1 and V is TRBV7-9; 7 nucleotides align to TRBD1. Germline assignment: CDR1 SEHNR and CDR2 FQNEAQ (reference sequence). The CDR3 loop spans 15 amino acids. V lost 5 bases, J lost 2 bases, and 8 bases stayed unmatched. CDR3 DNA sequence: TGTGCCAGCAGCCCTTCCGGGACAGTAAACACTGAAGCTTTCTTT. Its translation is CASSPSGTVNTEAFF. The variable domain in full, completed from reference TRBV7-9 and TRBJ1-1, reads DTGVSQNPRHKITKRGQNVTFRCDPISEHNRLYWYRQTLGQGPEFLTYFQNEAQLEKSRLLSDRFSAERPKGSFSTLEIQRTEQGDSAMYLCASSPSGTVNTEAFFGQGTRLTVV.

CDR3 in DNA: TGTGCCACCCAGGCCTTAGCGGGCGCCCAGGTGGAGCAGTTCTTC. This sequence encodes CATQALAGAQVEQFF. The rearrangement uses TRBV24-1 and TRBJ2-1; 7 bases line up with TRBD2. CDR3 length: 15 amino acids. The V gene's germline CDR1 is KGHDR and CDR2 SFDVKD. V lost 9 bases to trimming and J lost 10 bases; unmatched junction nucleotides: 17.

The CDR3 DNA reads as TGTGCCTGGAGCGCCCTGACAGGGGAGGGCACTGAAGCTTTCTTT. Its protein product is CAWSALTGEGTEAFF. The rearrangement joins TRBV30 to TRBJ1-1, with 8 bases aligning to TRBD1. The germline CDR1 and CDR2 sequences are GTSNPN and SVGIG (reference sequence). Unmatched junction bases numbered 10, after V lost 3 bases and J lost 4 bases. The CDR3 contains 15 residues.

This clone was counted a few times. The CDR3 is CASSLSTAGPSYEQYF. CDR3 bases: TGTGCCAGCAGCTTGTCTACGGCGGGCCCTTCCTACGAGCAGTACTTC. V usage is TRBV5-5 and J usage is TRBJ2-7; possible D gene TRBD2, 5 bases. The CDR3 spans 16 residues. The germline V and J ends were trimmed by 1 base and 1 base, with 15 bases remaining between them. Germline V CDR1 and CDR2: SGHKS, YYEKEE (reference sequence).

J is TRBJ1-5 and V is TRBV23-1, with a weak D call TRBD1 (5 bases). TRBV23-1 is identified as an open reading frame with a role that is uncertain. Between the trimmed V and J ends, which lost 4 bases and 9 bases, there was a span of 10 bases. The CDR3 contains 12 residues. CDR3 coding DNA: TGCGCCAGCAGTCTCTTCGGGGGGCCCCAGCATTTT. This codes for CASSLFGGPQHF.

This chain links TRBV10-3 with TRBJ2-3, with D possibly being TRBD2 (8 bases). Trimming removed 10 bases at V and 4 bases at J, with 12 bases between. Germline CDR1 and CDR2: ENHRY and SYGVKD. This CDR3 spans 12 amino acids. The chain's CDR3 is CATGGLADTQYF. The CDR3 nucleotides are TGTGCCACAGGGGGACTAGCAGATACGCAGTATTTT.

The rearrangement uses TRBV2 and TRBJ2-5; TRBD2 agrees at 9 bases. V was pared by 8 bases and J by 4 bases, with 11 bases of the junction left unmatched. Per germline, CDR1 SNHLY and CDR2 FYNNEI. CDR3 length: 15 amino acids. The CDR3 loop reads CASGGGVSGRETQYF. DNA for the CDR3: TGTGCCAGCGGGGGAGGGGTTAGCGGGAGAGAGACCCAGTACTTC. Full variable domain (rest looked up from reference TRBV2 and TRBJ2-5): EPEVTQTPSHQVTQMGQEVILRCVPISNHLYFYWYRQILGQKVEFLVSFYNNEISEKSEIFDDQFSVERPDGSNFTLKIRSTKLEDSAMYFCASGGGVSGRETQYFGPGTRLLVL.